This TCR beta chain was observed in a study of control samples from healthy donors and cancer patients. Method: immunoSEQ multiplex PCR; TCRdb's copy keeps in-frame clones and lacks some. The sample lists 150,000 to 200,000 clones, roughly 89% occurring once. The sequenced sample consisted of blood. This receptor was identified in a man aged 25 to 45 in good health.

The CDR3 DNA sequence: TGTGCCAGCAGTTCGGGGGACAGGGGGCAGGAGACCCAGTACTTC. Its protein is CASSSGDRGQETQYF. V is TRBV6-5 and J is TRBJ2-5; 12 bases are a match to TRBD1. Trimming removed 4 bases from V and 5 bases from J; junction bases left unmatched: 5. Germline CDR1 and CDR2: MNHEY and SVGAGI. The CDR3 spans 15 residues.